One and the same sample provided the 32 T cell receptor beta chains below, sequenced in a study of shared clonotypes between healthy human individuals. Sequencing used immunoSEQ multiplex PCR; TCRdb keeps in-frame clones, though not all of them. Among about 610,000 clones listed, around 97% were seen once. The sample was naive CD4+ T cells sorted from blood. Stated subset: CD45RA+ positively selected. These receptors were obtained from a woman aged 25 to 45 in good health.

The CDR3, as DNA: TGTGCCAGCAGCTTGGCGGGAGGGACAGTCGATACGCAGTATTTT. This gives the protein CASSLAGGTVDTQYF. The V and J genes are TRBV5-4 and TRBJ2-3; tentative D call: TRBD2 (8 bases). The CDR3 loop spans 15 amino acids. V was cut by 0 bases and J by 6 bases, with 14 bases left in between. CDR1 and CDR2 from the germline V gene are SGHNT and YYREEE (reference sequence).

This clone was observed once. The chain couples TRBV29-1 to TRBJ2-1, with 9 nucleotides matching TRBD2. The CDR3 contains 12 residues. The ends lost 4 bases at V and 8 bases at J; junction bases unmatched: 3. Germline V CDR1 and CDR2: SQVTM, ANQGSEA. This CDR3 reads CSVVGTSHEQFF. The CDR3, as DNA: TGCAGCGTTGTAGGGACTAGCCATGAGCAGTTCTTC.

CDR3 coding DNA: TGCAGCGTTGCTCCTAGCGGGAGGGCCTGGGAGACCCAGTACTTC. Encoded protein: CSVAPSGRAWETQYF. The chain uses TRBV29-1 and TRBJ2-5; 12 positions agree with TRBD2. The V gene's germline CDR1 is SQVTM and CDR2 ANQGSEA. The length of the CDR3 is 15 residues. Trimming took 4 bases from V and 5 from J; bases not matched to a gene: 8.

This clone was detected only a few times. The V gene is TRBV11-2, the J gene TRBJ2-1, with TRBD2 matching over 12 bases. The CDR3 is 16 amino acids. Germline trimming cut 0 bases from V and 9 bases from J; bases unmatched to any gene: 6. Germline V gene lookup returns CDR1 SGHAT and CDR2 FQNNGV. The CDR3 nucleotides are TGTGCCAGCAGCTTAGACCCTAGCGGGAGGGCCACTGAGCAGTTCTTC. Protein: CASSLDPSGRATEQFF. Variable domain in full (rest from reference TRBV11-2 and TRBJ2-1): EAGVAQSPRYKIIEKRQSVAFWCNPISGHATLYWYQQILGQGPKLLIQFQNNGVVDDSQLPKDRFSAERLKGVDSTLKIQPAKLEDSAVYLCASSLDPSGRATEQFFGPGTRLTVL.

The chain links TRBV28 to TRBJ1-1, with a tentative D call TRBD1 (5 bases). Trimming removed 3 bases from V and 5 bases from J, with 13 bases in between. The CDR3 has 14 amino acids. From germline, CDR1 is MDHEN and CDR2 SYDVKM. CDR3 residues: CASSFGGSGTEAFF. CDR3 nucleotide sequence: TGTGCCAGCAGTTTCGGGGGATCGGGAACTGAAGCTTTCTTT.

V is TRBV30 and J is TRBJ2-4; D not resolved. CDR1 is GTSNPN and CDR2 is SVGIG in the germline V gene (reference sequence). V lost 0 bases and J 0 bases, leaving 6 bases between the germline ends. The CDR3 spans 14 residues. CDR3 region: CAWSVFLAKNIQYF. CDR3 DNA sequence: TGTGCCTGGAGTGTATTCCTAGCCAAAAACATTCAGTACTTC.

On this clone: An end of the junction does not agree with germline; a read error may underlie this. This chain connects TRBV2 to TRBJ2-7; D remains unclear. This CDR3 has 11 amino acids. Germline values: CDR1 SNHLY, CDR2 FYNNEI. The CDR3 loop reads CASSAPGPGDF. The CDR3 region has the DNA TGTGCCAGCAGTGCTCCGGGCCCCGGAGACTTC.

A single count supports this clone. V and J are TRBV23-1 and TRBJ2-5; 10 bases map to TRBD2. TRBV23-1 falls under the ORF class, with uncertain function. J lost 4 bases, V lost 11 bases, and 10 bases had no gene match. CDR3 length: 14 residues. CDR3 amino acids: CAGKAGGPSETQYF. CDR3 coding DNA: TGCGCCGGAAAAGCGGGAGGGCCCTCAGAGACCCAGTACTTC.

The CDR3 sequence: CSAPRGNEQYF. The CDR3 nucleotides are TGCAGTGCTCCGCGGGGAAACGAGCAGTACTTC. The rearrangement joins TRBV20-1 to TRBJ2-5; possible D gene TRBD2, 6 bases. The J call may be mistaken, given a closer DNA end match to TRBJ2-7. The CDR3 contains 11 residues. From germline, CDR1 is DFQATT and CDR2 SNEGSKA (reference sequence).

The count of this clone is one. This chain joins TRBV7-8 and TRBJ2-7; a weak D match, TRBD1 (5 bases). This CDR3 has 14 amino acids. The V gene's germline CDR1 is SGHVS and CDR2 FQNEAQ. Trimming pared 3 bases from V and 6 bases from J, leaving 15 bases between. This CDR3 reads CASSLKAGPGEQYF. The CDR3 DNA is TGTGCCAGCAGCTTGAAGGCAGGGCCGGGCGAGCAGTACTTC.

The chain couples TRBV5-4 to TRBJ1-1; D uncertain. The V end was cut by 0 bases, the J end by 3 bases, with 9 bases between. Germline V gene sequence: CDR1 SGHNT, CDR2 YYREEE (reference sequence). The CDR3 totals 14 residues. CDR3 in amino acids: CASSLGQAYTEAFF. CDR3 bases: TGTGCCAGCAGCTTGGGTCAGGCTTACACTGAAGCTTTCTTT.

The rearrangement links TRBV5-4 to TRBJ2-7; unclear D gene. The CDR3 consists of 14 residues. Trimming left V 3 bases short and J 6 bases short, with 16 bases between. Germline loops: CDR1 SGHNT, CDR2 YYREEE (reference sequence). The CDR3 DNA sequence: TGTGCCAGCAGCTCCCTAGACTTGGTCGGCGAGCAGTACTTC. This translates into CASSSLDLVGEQYF.

The V gene is TRBV11-2, the J gene TRBJ2-6; TRBD1 matches at 9 bases. Germline CDR1 reads SGHAT; CDR2 reads FQNNGV. The CDR3 contains 18 residues. The ends lost 5 bases at V and 4 bases at J; junction bases unmatched: 12. The CDR3 is CASSPRWDRVRGANVLTF. DNA for the CDR3: TGTGCCAGCAGCCCCCGGTGGGACAGGGTCCGCGGGGCCAACGTCCTGACTTTC.

This sequence joins TRBV5-4 and TRBJ2-1, with D hard to call. The V end lost 0 bases, the J end lost 5 bases, and 6 bases lay between the germline ends. CDR3 length: 13 residues. The germline V gene has CDR1 SGHNT and CDR2 YYREEE (reference sequence). Here the CDR3 reads CASSLDRNNEQFF. The CDR3 nucleotides are TGTGCCAGCAGCTTGGACAGAAACAATGAGCAGTTCTTC.

The rearrangement uses TRBV7-2 and TRBJ2-5; TRBD2 matches at 8 bases. TRBJ2-7 matches the DNA end more closely, so the J call is doubtful. CDR1 is SGHTA, CDR2 FQGNSA, per germline. CDR3 length equals 16 residues. In DNA, the CDR3 is TGTGCCAGCAGCAGAGGACTAGCCGGTTCTCTTTACGAGCAGTACTTC. Translation: CASSRGLAGSLYEQYF.

The chain employs TRBV11-2 and TRBJ2-7; tentative D call: TRBD1 (6 bases). The germline V gene has CDR1 SGHAT and CDR2 FQNNGV. Trimming took 5 bases from V and 2 from J, leaving 19 bases between them. The length of the CDR3 is 16 residues. CDR3 residues: CASSPEPYRVAYEQYF. The CDR3 bases are TGTGCCAGCAGCCCAGAGCCATACAGGGTTGCCTACGAGCAGTACTTC.

The chain has TRBV2 and TRBJ2-7, with 8 bases matching TRBD2. V was pared by 10 bases and J by 3 bases, with 8 bases of the junction left unmatched. This CDR3 has 13 residues. From germline, CDR1 is SNHLY and CDR2 FYNNEI. CDR3 bases: TGTGCCACCCGACTAGCGCACGACTACGAGCAGTACTTC. It codes for CATRLAHDYEQYF.

This clone is a singleton in its sample. This chain connects TRBV30 to TRBJ1-3; tentative D call: TRBD1 (5 bases). Trimming pared 1 base from V and 1 base from J, leaving 8 bases between. Germline lookup yields CDR1 GTSNPN and CDR2 SVGIG (reference sequence). The CDR3 is 14 amino acids. The CDR3 DNA sequence: TGTGCCTGGAGTGCCGGGACTTCTGGAAACACCATATATTTT. This gives the protein CAWSAGTSGNTIYF.

The V and J genes are TRBV7-8 and TRBJ1-4; a weak D match, TRBD1 (5 bases). V shed 7 bases and J shed 4 bases, with 16 bases lying between them. The CDR3 is made up of 15 amino acids. CDR1 is SGHVS and CDR2 is FQNEAQ in the germline V gene. The CDR3 reads CASTRGVKLNEKLFF. In DNA, the CDR3 is TGTGCCAGCACCCGAGGGGTAAAGCTTAATGAAAAACTGTTTTTT.

The rearrangement uses TRBV19 and TRBJ1-5, with a possible D match to TRBD1 (6 bases). The CDR3 spans 17 residues. The germline V gene has CDR1 LNHDA and CDR2 SQIVND (reference sequence). V lost 6 bases and J 0 bases, leaving 18 bases between the germline ends. The CDR3 sequence: CASSTPGQRNSNQPQHF. The CDR3 nucleotides are TGTGCCAGTAGCACTCCGGGACAACGGAATAGCAATCAGCCCCAGCATTTT.

This chain joins TRBV7-2 and TRBJ2-1; TRBD2 matches at 8 bases. After removal of 4 bases from V and 0 bases from J, the junction contained 5 bases not matched to a gene. The CDR3 extends over 16 amino acids. Germline V gene sequence: CDR1 SGHTA, CDR2 FQGNSA. CDR3 sequence (DNA): TGTGCCAGCAGCTACTTAGCGGGAAGCTCCTACAATGAGCAGTTCTTC. Protein sequence: CASSYLAGSSYNEQFF.

V and J are TRBV2 and TRBJ2-1; D not resolved. Trimming cost V 1 base and J 3 bases, with 7 bases left between them. This CDR3 is built from 14 residues. Germline V gene sequence: CDR1 SNHLY, CDR2 FYNNEI. The CDR3 reads CASSEETDYNEQFF. CDR3 DNA: TGTGCCAGCAGTGAAGAGACGGACTACAATGAGCAGTTCTTC.

The genes are TRBV29-1 and TRBJ2-1; 9 nucleotides match TRBD2. There are 16 residues in the CDR3. The V segment lost 1 base and the J segment 1 base; nucleotides outside the gene matches: 5. Germline V gene sequence: CDR1 SQVTM, CDR2 ANQGSEA. The DNA of the CDR3 is TGCAGCGTTGAAGGAGTAGCGGGAGTATCCTACAATGAGCAGTTCTTC. Its translation: CSVEGVAGVSYNEQFF.

The chain joins TRBV6-4 to TRBJ2-2, with 8 bases fitting TRBD2. The CDR3 totals 15 residues. V dropped 4 bases and J dropped 3; count of bases not matched to a gene: 4. Per germline, CDR1 MRHNA and CDR2 SNTAGT. As DNA, the CDR3 is TGTGCCAGCAGTGGGGGACTAGTAGACACCGGGGAGCTGTTTTTT. It is translated as CASSGGLVDTGELFF.

The rearrangement uses TRBV28 and TRBJ1-1, with a possible D match to TRBD1 (6 bases). Looked up from germline, CDR1 is MDHEN and CDR2 is SYDVKM. The CDR3 extends over 15 amino acids. V gave up 6 bases and J gave up 3 bases, with 17 bases separating them. CDR3 nucleotide sequence: TGTGCCAGCAGCCTAATACAGGGAATGGACACTGAAGCTTTCTTT. Its protein is CASSLIQGMDTEAFF. The full variable domain, in which reference TRBV28 and TRBJ1-1 provide the parts outside the CDR3, is DVKVTQSSRYLVKRTGEKVFLECVQDMDHENMFWYRQDPGLGLRLIYFSYDVKMKEKGDIPEGYSVSREKKERFSLILESASTNQTSMYLCASSLIQGMDTEAFFGQGTRLTVV.

This chain links TRBV9 with TRBJ2-5; D is uncertain. Trimming took 2 bases from V and 1 from J, leaving 9 bases between them. Germline V gives CDR1 SGDLS, CDR2 YYNGEE. This CDR3 region has 14 residues. This chain's CDR3 is CASSVTAFQETQYF. As DNA, the CDR3 is TGTGCCAGCAGCGTTACGGCCTTCCAAGAGACCCAGTACTTC.

This clone has only a few counts. V usage is TRBV29-1 and J usage is TRBJ2-7; the D gene is possibly TRBD2 (6 bases). V was clipped by 6 bases and J by 6 bases, with 12 bases between them. Germline V lookup: CDR1 SQVTM, CDR2 ANQGSEA. The CDR3 spans 11 residues. CDR3: CSVGGVVEQYF. The CDR3 nucleotides are TGCAGCGTGGGGGGTGTGGTCGAGCAGTACTTC.

The V and J genes are TRBV7-8 and TRBJ2-5; D gene unclear. The germline V gene has CDR1 SGHVS and CDR2 FQNEAQ. This CDR3 is built from 13 residues. V lost 8 bases and J 4 bases, leaving 14 bases between the germline ends. The CDR3 loop reads CASGVSNAETQYF. The CDR3 bases are TGTGCCAGCGGCGTCAGTAATGCAGAGACCCAGTACTTC.

The chain couples TRBV10-3 to TRBJ2-5, with D perhaps matching TRBD1 (6 bases). The ends were cut back, 8 bases at V and 0 bases at J, with 7 bases in the middle. Germline V gene data show CDR1 as ENHRY and CDR2 as SYGVKD. The CDR3 extends over 12 amino acids. The CDR3 coding sequence is TGTGCCATCCAGGGGAACCAAGAGACCCAGTACTTC. This gives the protein CAIQGNQETQYF.

The V and J genes are TRBV9 and TRBJ1-2; the D gene is possibly TRBD1 (5 bases). V lost 0 bases and J 7 bases, leaving 13 bases between the germline ends. CDR3 length equals 14 residues. Germline V gene sequence: CDR1 SGDLS, CDR2 YYNGEE. CDR3 sequence: CASSVVVDGGGYTF. In DNA form, the CDR3 reads TGTGCCAGCAGCGTAGTAGTCGACGGGGGTGGCTACACCTTC.

The chain recombines TRBV6-6 with TRBJ2-6; possible D gene TRBD2, 5 bases. Germline CDR1 reads MNHNY; CDR2 reads SVGAGI (reference sequence). The CDR3 runs 14 residues. V was cut by 11 bases and J by 0 bases, with 11 bases left in between. CDR3 in DNA: TGTGCCGCATTGGGAGCCTCTGGGGCCAACGTCCTGACTTTC. Protein product: CAALGASGANVLTF.

The rearrangement joins TRBV6-5 to TRBJ2-7, with 13 bases fitting TRBD2. CDR1 MNHEY and CDR2 SVGAGI come from the germline V gene. The V segment lost 6 bases and the J segment 8 bases; nucleotides outside the gene matches: 10. This CDR3 comprises 15 residues. CDR3 sequence reads: CASRGRGLAGEKQYF. The CDR3 DNA is TGTGCCAGCAGAGGTCGAGGACTAGCGGGAGAGAAGCAGTACTTC.